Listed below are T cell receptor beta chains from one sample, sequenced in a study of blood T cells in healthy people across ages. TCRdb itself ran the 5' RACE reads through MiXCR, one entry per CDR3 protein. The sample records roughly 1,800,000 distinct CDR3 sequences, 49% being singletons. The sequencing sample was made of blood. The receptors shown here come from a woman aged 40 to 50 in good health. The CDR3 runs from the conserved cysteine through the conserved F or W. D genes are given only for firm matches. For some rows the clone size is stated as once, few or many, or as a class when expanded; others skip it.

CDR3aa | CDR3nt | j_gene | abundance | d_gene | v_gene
CASSQDAGQGIQPQHF | TGCGCCAGCAGCCAAGATGCGGGACAGGGGATTCAGCCCCAGCATTTT | TRBJ1-5 | . | TRBD1 | TRBV4-1
CSVELAGRFNAYEQYF | TGCAGCGTGGAACTAGCGGGGCGGTTCAACGCCTACGAGCAGTACTTC | TRBJ2-7 | . | TRBD2 | TRBV20-1
CASSGRLGLGTDTQYF | TGTGCCAGCAGCGGACGGTTGGGACTTGGCACAGATACGCAGTATTTT | TRBJ2-3 | . | . | TRBV7-2
CASRRTDRGLSNEQFF | TGTGCCAGCAGACGCACGGACAGGGGGTTATCAAATGAGCAGTTCTTC | TRBJ2-1 | once | TRBD1 | TRBV6-6
CASTHPGQGLRETDTQYF | TGTGCCAGCACCCACCCCGGACAGGGTCTTCGAGAGACAGATACGCAGTATTTT | TRBJ2-3 | . | . | TRBV21-1
CASSYSRGGSYEQYF | TGTGCCAGCAGTTACTCTAGGGGGGGTTCCTACGAGCAGTACTTC | TRBJ2-7 | few | . | TRBV6-6
CASSLESGAYEQYF | TGCGCCAGCAGCTTGGAGAGCGGGGCCTACGAGCAGTACTTC | TRBJ2-7 | few | TRBD2 | TRBV5-1
CASRSRGDRGYTF | TGTGCCAGCAGAAGTAGAGGGGATCGTGGCTACACCTTC | TRBJ1-2 | . | . | TRBV27
CASSAWSTGGWRETQYF | TGTGCCAGCAGCGCCTGGTCAACAGGGGGCTGGAGGGAGACCCAGTACTTC | TRBJ2-5 | . | TRBD1 | TRBV12-3/TRBV12-4
CASSLSTILNTEAFF | TGTGCCAGCAGCTTAAGCACGATTCTAAACACTGAAGCTTTCTTT | TRBJ1-1 | . | . | TRBV7-8
CATSRVWASGVTGTGELFF | TGTGCCACCAGCAGAGTTTGGGCCAGCGGGGTAACTGGAACCGGGGAGCTGTTTTTT | TRBJ2-2 | few | TRBD2 | TRBV15
CASSLRRTFEVETQYF | TGTGCCAGCAGCCTCCGGAGGACATTCGAGGTGGAGACCCAGTACTTC | TRBJ2-5 | . | . | TRBV11-2
CASSLGRGAGNGYTF | TGTGCCAGCAGCCTCGGACGGGGCGCGGGGAATGGCTACACCTTC | TRBJ1-2 | . | . | TRBV14
CASSTRTVRSYNSPLHF | TGTGCCAGCAGTACTCGGACAGTCCGCTCCTATAATTCACCCCTCCACTTT | TRBJ1-6 | few | . | TRBV27
CASSLTGTPAADAQYF | TGTGCCAGCAGTCTGACCGGGACCCCCGCCGCAGATGCGCAGTATTTT | TRBJ2-3 | . | . | TRBV27
CASSSTGTDLNVLTF | TGTGCCAGCAGCTCCACCGGGACAGATCTCAACGTCCTGACTTTC | TRBJ2-6 | . | TRBD1 | TRBV9
CASRPNRARNYGYTF | TGTGCCAGCAGGCCAAACAGGGCCCGAAACTATGGCTACACCTTC | TRBJ1-2 | . | . | TRBV3-1
CASLRVPTGLKETQYF | TGCGCCAGCTTGAGGGTGCCGACAGGGCTTAAAGAGACCCAGTACTTC | TRBJ2-5 | . | TRBD1 | TRBV5-1
CSARGQAIYEQYF | TGCAGTGCTAGGGGACAGGCAATCTACGAGCAGTACTTC | TRBJ2-7 | . | TRBD1 | TRBV20-1
CSAPGQGAPGYGHTF | TGCAGTGCTCCGGGACAGGGGGCGCCGGGCTATGGCCACACCTTC | TRBJ1-2 | . | TRBD1 | TRBV20-1
CASSLAAPDNEQFF | TGTGCCAGCAGTTTAGCAGCGCCAGACAATGAGCAGTTCTTC | TRBJ2-1 | . | . | TRBV12-3/TRBV12-4
CASSQTSTGELFF | TGTGCCAGCAGTCAAACGAGTACCGGGGAGCTGTTTTTT | TRBJ2-2 | . | . | TRBV12-3/TRBV12-4
CASSLAQGVGYEQYF | TGTGCCAGCAGCTTGGCCCAGGGTGTTGGCTACGAGCAGTACTTC | TRBJ2-7 | few | . | TRBV5-5
CAIRGQGSETQYF | TGTGCCATCAGGGGACAGGGGAGCGAGACCCAGTACTTC | TRBJ2-5 | . | TRBD1 | TRBV10-3
CATSRDWGYEQYF | TGTGCCACCAGCAGAGATTGGGGCTACGAGCAGTACTTC | TRBJ2-7 | few | . | TRBV15
CASSFPLLTRSETQYF | TGTGCCAGCAGTTTCCCCCTCCTAACTAGATCGGAGACCCAGTACTTC | TRBJ2-5 | . | . | TRBV28
CASSEAWVYEQYF | TGTGCCAGCAGTGAAGCCTGGGTCTACGAGCAGTACTTC | TRBJ2-7 | . | . | TRBV2
CASGSPGQLSPNYGYTF | TGTGCCAGCGGGTCCCCTGGGCAGCTGTCACCTAACTATGGCTACACCTTC | TRBJ1-2 | . | . | TRBV6-6
CASRIFGGASISTDTQYF | TGTGCCAGCCGCATCTTCGGGGGGGCCAGCATTAGCACAGATACGCAGTATTTT | TRBJ2-3 | . | TRBD2 | TRBV27
CASSPGTLYYEQYF | TGTGCCAGCAGCCCAGGGACGTTGTACTACGAGCAGTACTTC | TRBJ2-7 | . | . | TRBV7-2
CASSYSRSGRPDYEQYF | TGTGCCAGCAGTTACTCGAGGTCAGGACGCCCCGACTACGAGCAGTACTTC | TRBJ2-7 | few | . | TRBV6-5
CSARDIGARVPDTQYF | TGCAGTGCTAGAGATATCGGGGCCCGTGTCCCAGATACGCAGTATTTT | TRBJ2-3 | . | . | TRBV20-1
CASSLYAGTGGSPLHF | TGTGCCAGCAGCTTATACGCCGGGACAGGGGGTTCACCCCTCCACTTT | TRBJ1-6 | . | TRBD1 | TRBV7-2
CASSPRDWAYEQFF | TGTGCCAGCAGTCCCCGGGACTGGGCCTATGAGCAGTTCTTC | TRBJ2-1 | . | . | TRBV3-1
CASRVLDNEKLFF | TGCGCCAGCAGGGTTCTAGATAATGAAAAACTGTTTTTT | TRBJ1-4 | . | . | TRBV5-1
CAISSGGTSSTDTQYF | TGTGCCATCAGCTCGGGGGGGACTTCGAGCACAGATACGCAGTATTTT | TRBJ2-3 | few | TRBD2 | TRBV10-3
CASSEGRSRRYEQYF | TGTGCCAGCAGTGAAGGGAGGTCTCGCCGCTACGAGCAGTACTTC | TRBJ2-7 | . | . | TRBV2
CSARDQGVGVPQHF | TGCAGTGCTAGAGATCAGGGGGTTGGGGTGCCCCAGCATTTT | TRBJ1-5 | . | TRBD1 | TRBV20-1
CASSFKLGHTYEQYF | TGTGCCAGCAGTTTCAAATTGGGACATACCTACGAGCAGTACTTC | TRBJ2-7 | . | . | TRBV27